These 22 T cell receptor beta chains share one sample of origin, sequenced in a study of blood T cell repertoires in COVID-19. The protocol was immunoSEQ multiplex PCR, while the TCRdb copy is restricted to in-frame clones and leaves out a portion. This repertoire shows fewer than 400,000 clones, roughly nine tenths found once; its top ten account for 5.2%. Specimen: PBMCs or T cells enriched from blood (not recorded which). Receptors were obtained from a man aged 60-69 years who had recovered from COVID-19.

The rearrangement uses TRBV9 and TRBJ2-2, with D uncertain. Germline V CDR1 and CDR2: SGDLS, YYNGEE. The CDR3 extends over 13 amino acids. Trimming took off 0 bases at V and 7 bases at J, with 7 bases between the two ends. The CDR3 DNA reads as TGTGCCAGCAGCGTAGCGGTTATCGGGGAGCTGTTTTTT. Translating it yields CASSVAVIGELFF.

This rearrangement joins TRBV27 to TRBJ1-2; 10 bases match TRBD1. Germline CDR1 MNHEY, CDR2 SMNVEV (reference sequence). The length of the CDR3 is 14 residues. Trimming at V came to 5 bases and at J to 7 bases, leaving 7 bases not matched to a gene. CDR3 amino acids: CASSLFGQGVGYTF. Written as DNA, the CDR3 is TGTGCCAGCAGTCTCTTCGGACAGGGGGTTGGCTACACCTTC.

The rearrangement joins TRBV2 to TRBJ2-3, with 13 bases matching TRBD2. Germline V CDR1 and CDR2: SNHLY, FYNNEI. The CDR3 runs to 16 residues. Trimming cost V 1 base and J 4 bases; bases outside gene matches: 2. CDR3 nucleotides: TGTGCCAGCAGTGAAGGACTAGCGGGAGGACCAGATACGCAGTATTTT. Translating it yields CASSEGLAGGPDTQYF.

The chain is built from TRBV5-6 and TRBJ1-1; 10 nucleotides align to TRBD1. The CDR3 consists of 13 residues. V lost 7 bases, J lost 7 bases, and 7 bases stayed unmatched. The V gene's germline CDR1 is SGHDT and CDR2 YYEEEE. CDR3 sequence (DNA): TGTGCCAGCTTGGTGGGACAGGGGCTTGAAGCTTTCTTT. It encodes CASLVGQGLEAFF. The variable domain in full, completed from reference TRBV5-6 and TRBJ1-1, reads DAGVTQSPTHLIKTRGQQVTLRCSPKSGHDTVSWYQQALGQGPQFIFQYYEEEERQRGNFPDRFSGHQFPNYSSELNVNALLLGDSALYLCASLVGQGLEAFFGQGTRLTVV.

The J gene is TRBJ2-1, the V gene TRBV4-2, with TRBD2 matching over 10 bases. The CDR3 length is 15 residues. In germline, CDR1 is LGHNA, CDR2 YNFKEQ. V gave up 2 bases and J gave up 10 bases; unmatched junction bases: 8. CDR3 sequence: CASSQLAGDGGEQFF. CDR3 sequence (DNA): TGTGCCAGCAGCCAACTAGCGGGAGATGGGGGGGAGCAGTTCTTC.

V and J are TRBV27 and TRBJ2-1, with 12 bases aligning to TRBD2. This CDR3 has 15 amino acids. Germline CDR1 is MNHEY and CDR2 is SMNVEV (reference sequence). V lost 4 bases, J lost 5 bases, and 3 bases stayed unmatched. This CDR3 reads CASSWTSGKHNEQFF. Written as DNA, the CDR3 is TGTGCCAGCAGTTGGACTAGCGGGAAACACAATGAGCAGTTCTTC.

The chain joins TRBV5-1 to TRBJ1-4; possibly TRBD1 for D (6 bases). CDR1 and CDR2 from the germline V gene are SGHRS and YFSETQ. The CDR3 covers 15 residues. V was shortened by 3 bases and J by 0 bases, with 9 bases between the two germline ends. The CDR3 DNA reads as TGCGCCAGCAGCTCTCAGGGGACAACTAATGAAAAACTGTTTTTT. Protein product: CASSSQGTTNEKLFF.

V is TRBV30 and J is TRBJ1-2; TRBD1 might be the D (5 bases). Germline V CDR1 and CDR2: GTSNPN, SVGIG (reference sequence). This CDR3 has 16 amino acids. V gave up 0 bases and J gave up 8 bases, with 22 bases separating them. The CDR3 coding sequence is TGTGCCTGGAGTGTACGGTTGGCAGGGACTATCACGGGCTACACCTTC. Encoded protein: CAWSVRLAGTITGYTF.

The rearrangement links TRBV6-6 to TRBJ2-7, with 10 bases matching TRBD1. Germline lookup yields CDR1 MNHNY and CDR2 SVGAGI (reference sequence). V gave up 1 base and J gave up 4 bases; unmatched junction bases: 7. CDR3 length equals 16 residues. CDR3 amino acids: CASSYWSDRGTYEQYF. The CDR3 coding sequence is TGTGCCAGCAGTTACTGGTCGGACAGGGGGACGTACGAGCAGTACTTC.

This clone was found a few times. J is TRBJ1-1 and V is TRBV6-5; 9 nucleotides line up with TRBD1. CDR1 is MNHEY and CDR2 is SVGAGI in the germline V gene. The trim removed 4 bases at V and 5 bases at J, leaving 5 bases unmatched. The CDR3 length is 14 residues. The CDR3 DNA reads TGTGCCAGCAGTTCACAGGGGGCTGTTACTGAAGCTTTCTTT. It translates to CASSSQGAVTEAFF.

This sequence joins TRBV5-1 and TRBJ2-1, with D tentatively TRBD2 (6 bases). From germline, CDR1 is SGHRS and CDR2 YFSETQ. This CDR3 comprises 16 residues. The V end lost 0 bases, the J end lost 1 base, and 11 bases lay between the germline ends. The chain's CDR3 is CASSLVGGLSYNEQFF. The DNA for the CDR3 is TGCGCCAGCAGCTTGGTCGGAGGGTTATCCTACAATGAGCAGTTCTTC.

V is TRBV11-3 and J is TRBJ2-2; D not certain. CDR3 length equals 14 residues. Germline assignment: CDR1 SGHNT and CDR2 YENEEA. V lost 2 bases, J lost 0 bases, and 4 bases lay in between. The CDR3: CASSLQSNTGELFF. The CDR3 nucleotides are TGTGCCAGCAGCTTACAGTCGAACACCGGGGAGCTGTTTTTT.

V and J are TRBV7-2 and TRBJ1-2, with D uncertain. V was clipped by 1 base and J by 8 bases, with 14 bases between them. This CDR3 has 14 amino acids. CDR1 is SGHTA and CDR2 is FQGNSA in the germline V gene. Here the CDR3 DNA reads TGTGCCAGCAGCTTAGTAGAGGGTAATGGCGGCTACACCTTC. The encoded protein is CASSLVEGNGGYTF.

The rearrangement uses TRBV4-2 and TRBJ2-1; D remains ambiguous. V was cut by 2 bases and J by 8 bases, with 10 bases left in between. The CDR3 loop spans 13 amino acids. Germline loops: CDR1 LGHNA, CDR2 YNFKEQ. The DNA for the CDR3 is TGTGCCAGCAGCCAATCCGTTGGCCATGAGCAGTTCTTC. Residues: CASSQSVGHEQFF.

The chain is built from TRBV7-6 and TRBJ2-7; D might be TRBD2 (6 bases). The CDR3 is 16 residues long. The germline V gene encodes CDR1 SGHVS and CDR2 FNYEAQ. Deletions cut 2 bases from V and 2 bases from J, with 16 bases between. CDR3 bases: TGTGCCAGCAGCTTAAGTGTGGGGGGATTCCCCTACGAGCAGTACTTC. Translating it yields CASSLSVGGFPYEQYF.

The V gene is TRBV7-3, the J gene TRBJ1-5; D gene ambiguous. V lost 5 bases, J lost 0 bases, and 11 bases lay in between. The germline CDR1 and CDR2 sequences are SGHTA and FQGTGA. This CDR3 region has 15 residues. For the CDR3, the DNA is TGTGCCAGCAGCCCGGTCATGATTAGCAATCAGCCCCAGCATTTT. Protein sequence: CASSPVMISNQPQHF.

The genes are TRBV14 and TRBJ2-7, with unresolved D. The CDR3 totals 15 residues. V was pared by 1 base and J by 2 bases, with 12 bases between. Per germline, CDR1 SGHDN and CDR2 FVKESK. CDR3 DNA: TGTGCCAGCAGCCAAGGGGCTTGGTTCCCCTACGAGCAGTACTTC. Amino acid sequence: CASSQGAWFPYEQYF.

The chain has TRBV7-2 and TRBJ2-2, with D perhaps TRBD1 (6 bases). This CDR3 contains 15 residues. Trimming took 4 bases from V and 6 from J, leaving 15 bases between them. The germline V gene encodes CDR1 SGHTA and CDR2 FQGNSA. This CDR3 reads CASSSDTGKAGELFF. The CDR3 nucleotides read TGTGCCAGCAGCTCAGATACAGGGAAGGCCGGGGAGCTGTTTTTT.

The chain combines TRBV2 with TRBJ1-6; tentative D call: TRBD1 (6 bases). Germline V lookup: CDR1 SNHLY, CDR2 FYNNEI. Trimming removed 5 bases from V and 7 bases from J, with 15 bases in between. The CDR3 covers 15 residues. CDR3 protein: CASSIPGQGNSPLHF. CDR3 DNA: TGTGCCAGCAGTATACCGGGACAAGGGAATTCACCCCTCCACTTT. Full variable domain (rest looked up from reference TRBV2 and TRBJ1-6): EPEVTQTPSHQVTQMGQEVILRCVPISNHLYFYWYRQILGQKVEFLVSFYNNEISEKSEIFDDQFSVERPDGSNFTLKIRSTKLEDSAMYFCASSIPGQGNSPLHFGNGTRLTVT.

The CDR3 region is CASSPGQGFQETQYF. In DNA, the CDR3 is TGTGCCAGCTCACCCGGGCAGGGTTTTCAAGAGACCCAGTACTTC. The rearrangement joins TRBV18 to TRBJ2-5, with TRBD1 as a possible D gene (5 bases). Germline assignment: CDR1 KGHSH and CDR2 LQKENI. Trimming left V 3 bases short and J 2 bases short, with 13 bases between. CDR3 length: 15 residues.

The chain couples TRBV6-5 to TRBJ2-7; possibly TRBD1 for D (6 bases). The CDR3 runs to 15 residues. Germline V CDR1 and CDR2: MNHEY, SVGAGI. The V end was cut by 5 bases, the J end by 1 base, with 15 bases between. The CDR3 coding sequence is TGTGCCAGCAGTCTACAGGGCTACCTATCCTACGAGCAGTACTTC. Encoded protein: CASSLQGYLSYEQYF.

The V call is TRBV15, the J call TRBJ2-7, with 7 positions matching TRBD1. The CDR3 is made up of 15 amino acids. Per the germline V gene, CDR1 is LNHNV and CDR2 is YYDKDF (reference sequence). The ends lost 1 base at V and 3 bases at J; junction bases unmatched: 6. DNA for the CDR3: TGTGCCACCAGCAGAGTTTCGGGACAGTACTACGAGCAGTACTTC. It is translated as CATSRVSGQYYEQYF.